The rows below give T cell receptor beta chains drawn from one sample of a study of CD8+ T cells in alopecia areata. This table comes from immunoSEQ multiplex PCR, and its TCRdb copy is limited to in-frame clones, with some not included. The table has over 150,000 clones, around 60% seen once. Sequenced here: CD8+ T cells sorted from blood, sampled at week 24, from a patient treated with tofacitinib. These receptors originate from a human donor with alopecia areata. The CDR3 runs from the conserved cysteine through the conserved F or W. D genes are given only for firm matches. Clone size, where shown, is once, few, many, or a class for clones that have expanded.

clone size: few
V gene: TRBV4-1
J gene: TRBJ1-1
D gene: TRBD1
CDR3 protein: CASSQRQGVEVEAFF
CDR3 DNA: TGCGCCAGCAGCCAGAGACAGGGGGTAGAGGTTGAAGCTTTCTTT

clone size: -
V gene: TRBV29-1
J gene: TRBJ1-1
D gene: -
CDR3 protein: CSGYPGVGTEAFF
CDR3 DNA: TGCAGCGGTTACCCAGGGGTGGGCACTGAAGCTTTCTTT

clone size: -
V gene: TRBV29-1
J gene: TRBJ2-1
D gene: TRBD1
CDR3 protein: CSVEDQYRGTYNEQFF
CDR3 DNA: TGCAGCGTTGAAGATCAGTACAGGGGAACCTACAATGAGCAGTTCTTC

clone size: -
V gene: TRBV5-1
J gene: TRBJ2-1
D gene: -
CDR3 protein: CASSTGQLSRGEQFF
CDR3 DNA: TGCGCCAGCAGCACCGGACAGCTCTCTCGTGGTGAGCAGTTCTTC

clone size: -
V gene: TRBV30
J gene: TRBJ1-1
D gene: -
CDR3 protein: CAWSVGGTEAFF
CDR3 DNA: TGTGCCTGGAGTGTAGGGGGGACTGAAGCTTTCTTT

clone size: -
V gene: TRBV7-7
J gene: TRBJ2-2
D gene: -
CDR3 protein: CASSLFPQGGGTGELFF
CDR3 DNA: TGTGCCAGCAGCTTATTCCCCCAGGGGGGCGGCACCGGGGAGCTGTTTTTT

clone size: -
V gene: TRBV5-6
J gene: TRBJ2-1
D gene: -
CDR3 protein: CASSLGGSSYNEQFF
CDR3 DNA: TGTGCCAGCAGCTTGGGAGGGAGCTCCTACAATGAGCAGTTCTTC

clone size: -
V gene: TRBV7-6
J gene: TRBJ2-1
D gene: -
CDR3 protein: CASSLSVGGREQFF
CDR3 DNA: TGTGCCAGCAGCTTATCGGTCGGGGGCCGTGAGCAGTTCTTC

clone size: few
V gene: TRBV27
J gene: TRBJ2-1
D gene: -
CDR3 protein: CASSVGRGNEQFF
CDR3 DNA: TGTGCCAGCAGTGTGGGAAGGGGCAATGAGCAGTTCTTC

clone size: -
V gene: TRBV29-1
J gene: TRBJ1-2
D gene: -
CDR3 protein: CSVGQGSPNYGYTF
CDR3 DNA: TGCAGCGTTGGCCAGGGATCCCCTAACTATGGCTACACCTTC

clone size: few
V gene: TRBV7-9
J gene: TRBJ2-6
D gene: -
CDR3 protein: CASSAPSGANVLTF
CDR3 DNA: TGTGCCAGCAGCGCACCGTCTGGGGCCAACGTCCTGACTTTC

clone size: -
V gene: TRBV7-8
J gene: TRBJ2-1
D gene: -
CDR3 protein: CASSSEGGFYEQFF
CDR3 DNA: TGTGCCAGCAGCTCAGAAGGGGGTTTCTATGAGCAGTTCTTC

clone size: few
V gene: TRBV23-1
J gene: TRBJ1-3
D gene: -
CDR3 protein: CASTHLSSGNTIYF
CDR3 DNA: TGCGCCAGCACTCACTTGAGCTCTGGAAACACCATATATTTT

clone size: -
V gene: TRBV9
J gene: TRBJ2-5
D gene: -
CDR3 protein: CASSSSGGWETQYF
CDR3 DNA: TGTGCCAGCAGCTCCTCAGGAGGCTGGGAGACCCAGTACTTC

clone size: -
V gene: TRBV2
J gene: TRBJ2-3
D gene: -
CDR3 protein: CASRGGGGTDTQYF
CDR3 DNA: TGTGCCAGCAGAGGTGGGGGCGGCACAGATACGCAGTATTTT

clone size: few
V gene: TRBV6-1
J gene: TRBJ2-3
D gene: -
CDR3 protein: CATRSTPSPYF
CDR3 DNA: TGTGCCACCCGGTCGACCCCGTCACCGTATTTT

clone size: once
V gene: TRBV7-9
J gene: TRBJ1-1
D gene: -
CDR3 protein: CASTQTGTADTEAFF
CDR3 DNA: TGTGCCAGCACCCAAACCGGGACGGCGGACACTGAAGCTTTCTTT

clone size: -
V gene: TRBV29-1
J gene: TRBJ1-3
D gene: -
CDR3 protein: CSVERGRGNTIYF
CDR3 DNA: TGCAGCGTTGAAAGGGGTCGTGGAAACACCATATATTTT

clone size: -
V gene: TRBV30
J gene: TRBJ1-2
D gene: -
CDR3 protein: CAWEPRSPTELFYGYTF
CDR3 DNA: TGTGCCTGGGAGCCCAGATCCCCGACGGAACTTTTCTATGGCTACACCTTC

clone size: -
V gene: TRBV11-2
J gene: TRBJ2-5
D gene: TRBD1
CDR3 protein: CASSLGQGVSETQYF
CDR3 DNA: TGTGCCAGCAGCTTGGGACAGGGGGTCAGTGAGACCCAGTACTTC

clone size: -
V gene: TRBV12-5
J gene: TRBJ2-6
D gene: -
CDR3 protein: CASIGALGANVLTF
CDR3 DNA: TGTGCTAGTATTGGAGCTCTTGGGGCCAACGTCCTGACTTTC

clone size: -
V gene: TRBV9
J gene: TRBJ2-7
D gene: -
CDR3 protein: CASSVGWGSYEQYF
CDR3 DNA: TGTGCCAGCAGCGTAGGGTGGGGCTCCTACGAGCAGTACTTC

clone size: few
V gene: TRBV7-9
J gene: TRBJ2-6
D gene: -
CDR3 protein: CASSSPQGSLSGANVLTF
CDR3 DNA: TGTGCCAGCAGCTCCCCTCAGGGTAGCCTCTCTGGGGCCAACGTCCTGACTTTC

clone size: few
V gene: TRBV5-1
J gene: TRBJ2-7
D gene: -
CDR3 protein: CASSLDLSSYEQYF
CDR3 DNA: TGCGCCAGCAGCTTGGACCTAAGCTCCTACGAGCAGTACTTC

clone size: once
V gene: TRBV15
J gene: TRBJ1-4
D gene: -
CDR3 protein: CATSRPGSAGEKLFF
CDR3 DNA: TGTGCCACCAGCAGACCCGGGTCGGCGGGTGAAAAACTGTTTTTT

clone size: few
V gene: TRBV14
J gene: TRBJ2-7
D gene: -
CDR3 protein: CASSQDGRIYEQYF
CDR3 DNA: TGTGCCAGCAGCCAAGACGGACGGATTTACGAGCAGTACTTC

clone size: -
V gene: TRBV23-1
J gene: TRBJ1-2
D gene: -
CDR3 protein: CASSHLPPGPQRRGYTF
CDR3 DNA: TGCGCCAGCAGTCATTTACCCCCGGGACCCCAACGGCGTGGCTACACCTTC

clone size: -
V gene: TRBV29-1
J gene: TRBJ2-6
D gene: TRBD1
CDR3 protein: CSVPGTGISSGANVLTF
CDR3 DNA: TGCAGCGTGCCTGGGACAGGGATAAGCTCTGGGGCCAACGTCCTGACTTTC

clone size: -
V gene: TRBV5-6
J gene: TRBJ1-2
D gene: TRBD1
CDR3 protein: CASSFGSTGGAYGYTF
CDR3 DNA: TGTGCCAGCAGCTTTGGGTCTACAGGGGGCGCCTATGGCTACACCTTC